The 27 T cell receptor beta chains below all came from one sample that was sequenced in a study of regulatory T cells in long-lasting Graves disease. For TCR beta, libraries came from iRepertoire HTBI primers and Arm-PCR of CDR3 regions. TCRdb fed the multiplex PCR reads into MiXCR, producing one record per CDR3 protein. The sample carries 500,000 or so distinct CDR3 sequences, 15% to 20% recorded once. Sample time point: newly diagnosed GD, antithyroid drugs for less than 3 months. PBMCs provided the RNA from which the TCR library was made. Separately, the same data were catalogued under a study of T cells in Graves' hyperthyroidism and ophthalmopathy.

Material: peripheral blood mononuclear cells (PBMCs), obtained at new diagnosis, from a patient treated with antithyroid drugs. The receptors were sampled from a man in his forties or fifties with Graves disease.

This clonotype appeared many times. The rearrangement uses TRBV19 and TRBJ2-7; 7 bases align to TRBD1. In germline, CDR1 is LNHDA, CDR2 SQIVND (reference sequence). The V gene end was trimmed by 5 bases and the J gene end by 0 bases; junction bases not matched to a gene: 7. The length of the CDR3 is 15 residues. CDR3 in amino acids: CASSDHRGFSYEQYF. In nucleotides, the CDR3 is TGTGCCAGTAGTGACCACAGGGGATTCTCCTACGAGCAGTACTTC.

This clonotype was observed at least ten times. The chain combines TRBV7-9 with TRBJ2-5; D is ambiguous. Germline assignment: CDR1 SEHNR and CDR2 FQNEAQ (reference sequence). Trimming cost V 3 bases and J 1 base, with 9 bases left between them. The CDR3 runs to 14 residues. CDR3: CASSLMSSQETQYF. The DNA of the CDR3 is TGTGCCAGCAGCTTGATGTCGTCCCAAGAGACCCAGTACTTC.

This clonotype was counted between two and nine times. The rearrangement joins TRBV10-1 to TRBJ2-3, with 9 bases fitting TRBD2. Losses at the gene ends were 0 bases for V and 1 base for J; bases not matched to a gene: 11. Germline V gives CDR1 WNHNN, CDR2 SYGVQD (reference sequence). The CDR3 is made up of 19 amino acids. The CDR3 loop reads CASSESISGRGRGTDTQYF. In nucleotides, the CDR3 is TGCGCCAGCAGTGAGTCGATTAGCGGGAGAGGAAGAGGCACAGATACGCAGTATTTT.

This clonotype was picked up many times. The genes are TRBV6-1 and TRBJ2-7, with 10 bases identical to TRBD1. V gave up 6 bases and J gave up 1 base; unmatched junction bases: 9. The CDR3 contains 16 residues. The germline gives CDR1 MNHNS, CDR2 SASEGT. The CDR3 bases are TGTGCCAGCAGCGGGACGGGGACAGGGGTTTCCTACGAGCAGTACTTC. It codes for CASSGTGTGVSYEQYF.

There are many counts of this clonotype. The chain has TRBV6-1 and TRBJ2-7, with 13 nucleotides matching TRBD2. Germline trimming cut 7 bases from V and 2 bases from J; bases unmatched to any gene: 5. Germline CDR1 and CDR2: MNHNS and SASEGT. There are 15 residues in the CDR3. The CDR3 bases are TGTGCCAGCACCACCACTAGCGGGAGGGCCTACGAGCAGTACTTC. It yields the protein CASTTTSGRAYEQYF.

This chain links TRBV19 with TRBJ2-3, with D possibly matching TRBD1 (6 bases). Trimming left V 7 bases short and J 3 bases short, with 17 bases between. The CDR3 covers 15 residues. CDR1 and CDR2 (germline): LNHDA, SQIVND (reference sequence). CDR3 bases: TGTGCCAGTACCCGGGACACCGAGGAGACAGATACGCAGTATTTT. Protein product: CASTRDTEETDTQYF.

This chain links TRBV19 with TRBJ2-2; 7 positions match TRBD2. After removal of 3 bases from V and 6 bases from J, the junction contained 10 bases not matched to a gene. Germline-derived CDR1 and CDR2 are LNHDA and SQIVND (reference sequence). CDR3 length: 16 amino acids. The CDR3 nucleotides are TGTGCCAGTAGTATCTGGGACTACCAAGACCCCGGGGAGCTGTTTTTT. Protein product: CASSIWDYQDPGELFF.

This chain links TRBV7-9 with TRBJ2-7, with 8 bases lining up with TRBD1. Germline CDR1 and CDR2: SEHNR and FQNEAQ (reference sequence). V gave up 8 bases and J gave up 5 bases; unmatched junction bases: 11. The CDR3 is 14 amino acids. The CDR3 region has the DNA TGTGCCAGCGGCCTAAGGGCAGGGGGCAACGAGCAGTACTTC. This codes for CASGLRAGGNEQYF. Filled out from reference TRBV7-9 and TRBJ2-7, the complete variable domain reads DTGVSQNPRHKITKRGQNVTFRCDPISEHNRLYWYRQTLGQGPEFLTYFQNEAQLEKSRLLSDRFSAERPKGSFSTLEIQRTEQGDSAMYLCASGLRAGGNEQYFGPGTRLTVT.

V usage is TRBV15 and J usage is TRBJ2-5, with a possible D match to TRBD1 (5 bases). The V and J ends lost 0 bases and 3 bases respectively, with 11 bases between them. CDR3 length equals 15 residues. The germline V gene encodes CDR1 LNHNV and CDR2 YYDKDF (reference sequence). CDR3 nucleotides: TGTGCCACCAGCAGAGAAGGGTTAGGGGAAGAGACCCAGTACTTC. Translating it yields CATSREGLGEETQYF.

This clonotype was counted ten times or more. V usage is TRBV20-1 and J usage is TRBJ2-5; D gene uncertain. The germline gives CDR1 DFQATT, CDR2 SNEGSKA (reference sequence). V was cut by 5 bases and J by 5 bases, with 12 bases left in between. The CDR3 loop spans 12 amino acids. CDR3 in DNA: TGCAGTGCTCCTTCTAGGACCGAGACCCAGTACTTC. Its translation: CSAPSRTETQYF.

This clonotype was seen ten or more times. The chain links TRBV12-5 to TRBJ2-7; 16 bases are a match to TRBD2. This CDR3 is 18 amino acids long. Germline V gene data show CDR1 as LGHNT and CDR2 as FRNRAP. The J segment lost 9 bases and the V segment lost 5 bases, leaving 16 bases of the junction unmatched. The CDR3 loop reads CASGAAGLAGGPSATQYF. Written as DNA, the CDR3 is TGTGCTAGTGGTGCCGCGGGACTAGCGGGAGGGCCCAGTGCGACGCAGTACTTC.

This clonotype was seen a few times. The chain recombines TRBV27 with TRBJ2-5, with 9 bases identical to TRBD2. This CDR3 comprises 15 residues. Germline CDR1 and CDR2: MNHEY and SMNVEV (reference sequence). Losses at the gene ends were 7 bases for V and 5 bases for J; bases not matched to a gene: 11. The DNA for the CDR3 is TGTGCCAGCAAAGGGGTTGGACTAGCGATCGAGACCCAGTACTTC. Protein sequence: CASKGVGLAIETQYF.

This rearrangement joins TRBV9 to TRBJ2-2; maybe TRBD2 (6 bases). The V end was cut by 1 base, the J end by 7 bases, with 8 bases between. The germline gives CDR1 SGDLS, CDR2 YYNGEE. This CDR3 region has 13 residues. The chain's CDR3 is CASSVRRGGELFF. DNA for the CDR3: TGTGCCAGCAGCGTACGGCGGGGCGGGGAGCTGTTTTTT.

This clonotype was recorded many times. The chain's CDR3 is CASSQVETQYF. CDR3 bases: TGTGCCAGCAGCCAAGTAGAGACCCAGTACTTC. The V and J genes are TRBV3-1 and TRBJ2-5; the D is unclear. V was trimmed by 1 base and J by 4 bases, leaving 1 base between them. CDR3 length: 11 amino acids. Germline CDR1 reads LGHDT; CDR2 reads YNNKEL (reference sequence).

In its sample, this clonotype was seen many times. This chain links TRBV5-1 with TRBJ2-7, with D possibly matching TRBD2 (5 bases). This CDR3 comprises 14 residues. Trimming cost V 1 base and J 5 bases, with 13 bases left between them. Germline CDR1 and CDR2: SGHRS and YFSETQ. CDR3 sequence reads: CASSLRAVGDEQYF. CDR3 sequence (DNA): TGCGCCAGCAGCTTGCGAGCGGTGGGTGACGAGCAGTACTTC.

The chain carries TRBV14 and TRBJ2-1; 7 nucleotides line up with TRBD1. V shed 0 bases, J shed 8 bases, and the junction held 10 bases outside the gene matches. Germline values: CDR1 SGHDN, CDR2 FVKESK. This CDR3 spans 16 amino acids. CDR3 protein: CASSQDLVKGAYEQFF. CDR3 bases: TGTGCCAGCAGCCAAGATTTGGTGAAGGGGGCTTATGAGCAGTTCTTC. Complete variable domain (other parts from reference TRBV14 and TRBJ2-1): EAGVTQFPSHSVIEKGQTVTLRCDPISGHDNLYWYRRVMGKEIKFLLHFVKESKQDESGMPNNRFLAERTGGTYSTLKVQPAELEDSGVYFCASSQDLVKGAYEQFFGPGTRLTVL.

Comment on this clonotype: Just one base apart from a much larger clone, this may be a read error. This sequence joins TRBV7-7 and TRBJ2-1; D is unresolved. This CDR3 contains 12 residues. Germline V gene sequence: CDR1 SSHAT, CDR2 FNYEAQ (reference sequence). The CDR3 loop reads CASSLNGVRQFF. CDR3 DNA sequence: TGTGCTAGCAGCCTCAACGGAGTAAGGCAGTTCTTC.

This chain links TRBV30 with TRBJ2-1; TRBD2 might be the D (5 bases). The CDR3 spans 15 residues. V was clipped by 1 base and J by 2 bases, with 12 bases between them. Germline V CDR1 and CDR2: GTSNPN, SVGIG (reference sequence). CDR3 nucleotide sequence: TGTGCCTGGAGTGGCTCTGCGGAGGCCTACAATGAGCAGTTCTTC. It is translated as CAWSGSAEAYNEQFF. The whole variable domain, filled in from reference TRBV30 and TRBJ2-1, reads SQTIHQWPATLVQPVGSPLSLECTVEGTSNPNLYWYRQAAGRGLQLLFYSVGIGQISSEVPQNLSASRPQDRQFILSSKKLLLSDSGFYLCAWSGSAEAYNEQFFGPGTRLTVL.

The chain employs TRBV5-1 and TRBJ1-3; D uncertain. Germline assignment: CDR1 SGHRS and CDR2 YFSETQ. V lost 7 bases to trimming and J lost 0 bases, with 11 bases between them. This CDR3 comprises 14 residues. Here the CDR3 DNA reads TGCGCCAGCGCCAACTCGCTCTCTGGAAACACCATATATTTT. This codes for CASANSLSGNTIYF.

This clonotype was seen many times. CDR3 nucleotide sequence: TGTGCCAGCAGCTTAGAGGGCAGGGCTAATTCACCCCTCCACTTT. Its translation: CASSLEGRANSPLHF. This chain uses TRBV7-2 with TRBJ1-6; D might be TRBD1 (5 bases). The CDR3 runs to 15 residues. Germline CDR1 and CDR2: SGHTA and FQGNSA. V was cut by 1 base and J by 6 bases, with 10 bases left in between. The full variable domain, rest sourced from reference TRBV7-2 and TRBJ1-6, is GAGVSQSPSNKVTEKGKDVELRCDPISGHTALYWYRQSLGQGLEFLIYFQGNSAPDKSGLPSDRFSAERTGGSVSTLTIQRTQQEDSAVYLCASSLEGRANSPLHFGNGTRLTVT.

There are many counts of this clonotype. The gene calls are TRBV6-2 or TRBV6-3 and TRBJ2-7, with 10 nucleotides matching TRBD2. The germline V gene encodes CDR1 MNHEY and CDR2 SVGEGT. V lost 3 bases and J lost 6; bases outside the gene matches: 11. The CDR3 spans 16 residues. The chain's CDR3 is CASSYSNSGRKGEQYF. The DNA of the CDR3 is TGTGCCAGCAGTTATTCGAATAGCGGGAGGAAGGGCGAGCAGTACTTC.

In this sample, this clonotype turned up many times. The chain has TRBV7-3 and TRBJ2-1; no firm D call. V gave up 6 bases and J gave up 8 bases, with 11 bases separating them. The length of the CDR3 is 12 residues. CDR1 is SGHTA and CDR2 is FQGTGA in the germline V gene. The DNA of the CDR3 is TGTGCCAGCAGTAGACAACCTGATGAGCAGTTCTTC. As protein: CASSRQPDEQFF.

This clonotype occurred a few times. The chain is built from TRBV13 and TRBJ2-2; 10 bases line up with TRBD1. The CDR3 is made up of 16 amino acids. Per germline, CDR1 PRHDT and CDR2 FYEKMQ (reference sequence). V lost 5 bases, J lost 4 bases, and 7 bases stayed unmatched. The CDR3 region has the DNA TGTGCCAGCAGCCGCGACAGGGGGCGGGTCACCGGGGAGCTGTTTTTT. It codes for CASSRDRGRVTGELFF.

This clonotype was found many times. The gene calls are TRBV20-1 and TRBJ2-7, with 9 bases identical to TRBD2. Trimming removed 3 bases from V and 4 bases from J; junction bases left unmatched: 10. CDR1 and CDR2 (germline): DFQATT, SNEGSKA (reference sequence). The CDR3 is made up of 15 amino acids. CDR3 bases: TGCAGTGCTAGCGATCTAGCGGGACTACAGTACGAGCAGTACTTC. It translates to CSASDLAGLQYEQYF.

In this sample, this clonotype turned up many times. The genes are TRBV29-1 and TRBJ1-2; 8 positions match TRBD1. Trimming at V came to 5 bases and at J to 2 bases, leaving 10 bases not matched to a gene. Per the germline V gene, CDR1 is SQVTM and CDR2 is ANQGSEA. The CDR3 contains 15 residues. This CDR3 reads CSVPDQGAGNYGYTF. The CDR3 nucleotides read TGCAGCGTTCCCGACCAGGGGGCGGGCAACTATGGCTACACCTTC.

Many counts were recorded for this clonotype. The V gene is TRBV12-3 or TRBV12-4, the J gene TRBJ1-2; tentative D call: TRBD1 (5 bases). The CDR3 has 16 residues. The V and J ends lost 6 bases and 2 bases respectively, with 19 bases between them. The CDR3 nucleotides are TGTGCCAGCAGGGGGCGGTCGGGGAGACAAAACTATGGCTACACCTTC. The encoded protein is CASRGRSGRQNYGYTF.

This rearrangement joins TRBV11-3 to TRBJ2-7; D is uncertain. The CDR3 covers 15 residues. Looked up from germline, CDR1 is SGHNT and CDR2 is YENEEA. V was shortened by 3 bases and J by 0 bases, with 12 bases between the two germline ends. The CDR3 coding sequence is TGTGCCAGCAGCTTTAGGGTTTTCAGCTCCTACGAGCAGTACTTC. Protein product: CASSFRVFSSYEQYF.